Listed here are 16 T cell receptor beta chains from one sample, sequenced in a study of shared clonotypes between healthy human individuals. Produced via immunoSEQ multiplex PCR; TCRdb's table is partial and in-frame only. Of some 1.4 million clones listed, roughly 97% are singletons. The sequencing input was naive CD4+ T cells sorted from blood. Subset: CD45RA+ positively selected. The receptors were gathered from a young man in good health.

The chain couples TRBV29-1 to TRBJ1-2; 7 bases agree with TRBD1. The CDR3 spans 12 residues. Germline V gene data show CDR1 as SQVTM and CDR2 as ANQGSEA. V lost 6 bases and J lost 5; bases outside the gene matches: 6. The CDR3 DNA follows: TGCAGCGTCGTAGAGGGGGCGTATGGCTACACCTTC. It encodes CSVVEGAYGYTF.

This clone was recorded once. The CDR3 nucleotides are TGTGCCTGGAGCCGAGCCTACGAGCAGTACTTC. This translates into CAWSRAYEQYF. The chain has TRBV30 and TRBJ2-7; D is unresolved. Germline-derived CDR1 and CDR2 are GTSNPN and SVGIG (reference sequence). The CDR3 covers 11 residues. V lost 3 bases and J lost 2, with 5 bases in between.

CDR3 region: CASSPQGLAGAGELFF. Written as DNA, the CDR3 is TGCGCCAGCAGCCCCCAAGGGCTAGCGGGAGCCGGGGAGCTGTTTTTT. This rearrangement joins TRBV5-1 to TRBJ2-2, with 10 bases matching TRBD2. The J segment lost 6 bases and the V segment lost 4 bases, leaving 9 bases of the junction unmatched. Germline values: CDR1 SGHRS, CDR2 YFSETQ. This CDR3 contains 16 residues.

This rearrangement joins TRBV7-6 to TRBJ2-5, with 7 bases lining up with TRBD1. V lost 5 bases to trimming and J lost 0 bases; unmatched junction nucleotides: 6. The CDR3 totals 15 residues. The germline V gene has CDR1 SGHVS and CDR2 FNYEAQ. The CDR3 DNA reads TGTGCCAGCAGCCCCCAGACAGGGTACCAAGAGACCCAGTACTTC. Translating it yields CASSPQTGYQETQYF.

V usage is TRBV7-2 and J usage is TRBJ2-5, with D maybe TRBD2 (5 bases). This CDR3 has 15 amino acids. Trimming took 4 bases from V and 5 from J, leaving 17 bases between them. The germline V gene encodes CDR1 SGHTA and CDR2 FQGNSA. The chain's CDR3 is CASSYMVGNFETQYF. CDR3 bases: TGTGCCAGCAGCTACATGGTCGGGAATTTTGAGACCCAGTACTTC.

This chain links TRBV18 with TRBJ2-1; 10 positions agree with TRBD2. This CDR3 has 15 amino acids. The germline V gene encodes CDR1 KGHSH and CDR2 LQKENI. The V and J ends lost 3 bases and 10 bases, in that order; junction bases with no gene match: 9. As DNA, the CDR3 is TGTGCCAGCTCACCGGGCACTAGCGGGATACGGGAGCAGTTCTTC. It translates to CASSPGTSGIREQFF.

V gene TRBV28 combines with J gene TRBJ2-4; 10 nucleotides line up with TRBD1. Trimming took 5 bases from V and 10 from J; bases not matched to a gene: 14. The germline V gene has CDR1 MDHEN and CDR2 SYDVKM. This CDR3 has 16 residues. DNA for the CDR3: TGTGCCAGCAGTGAGTGGTCGGGACAGGGGCTAGGGATTCAGTACTTC. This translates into CASSEWSGQGLGIQYF.

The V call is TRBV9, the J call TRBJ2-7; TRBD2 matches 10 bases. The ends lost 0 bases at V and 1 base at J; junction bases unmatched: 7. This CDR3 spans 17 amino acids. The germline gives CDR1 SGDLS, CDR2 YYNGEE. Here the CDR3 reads CASSVGPPSGGSYEQYF. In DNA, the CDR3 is TGTGCCAGCAGCGTAGGTCCCCCTAGCGGGGGATCCTACGAGCAGTACTTC.

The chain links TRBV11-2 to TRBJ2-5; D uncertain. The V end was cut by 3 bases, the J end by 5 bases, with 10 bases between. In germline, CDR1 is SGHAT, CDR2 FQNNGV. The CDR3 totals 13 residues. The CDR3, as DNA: TGTGCCAGCAGCTTCCAGGTTTGGGAGACCCAGTACTTC. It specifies CASSFQVWETQYF.

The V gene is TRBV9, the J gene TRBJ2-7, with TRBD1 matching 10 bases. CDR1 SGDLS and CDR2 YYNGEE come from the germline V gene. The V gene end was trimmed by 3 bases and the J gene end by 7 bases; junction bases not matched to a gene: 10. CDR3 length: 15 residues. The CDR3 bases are TGTGCCAGCAGCGCAACGGGACAGGGGACGGGAGAGCAGTACTTC. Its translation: CASSATGQGTGEQYF.

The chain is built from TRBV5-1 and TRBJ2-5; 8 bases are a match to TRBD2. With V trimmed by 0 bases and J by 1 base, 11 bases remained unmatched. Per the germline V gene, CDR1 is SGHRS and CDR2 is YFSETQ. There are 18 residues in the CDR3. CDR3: CASSLDSSGWHLQETQYF. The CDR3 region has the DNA TGCGCCAGCAGCTTGGACTCTAGCGGGTGGCACCTCCAAGAGACCCAGTACTTC.

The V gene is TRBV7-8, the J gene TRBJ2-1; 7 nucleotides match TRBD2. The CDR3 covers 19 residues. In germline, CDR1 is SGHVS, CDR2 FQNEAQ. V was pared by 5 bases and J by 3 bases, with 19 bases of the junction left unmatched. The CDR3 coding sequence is TGTGCCAGCAGCCCGAGACCCATACGCGGGAGATCGAGCTACAATGAGCAGTTCTTC. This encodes CASSPRPIRGRSSYNEQFF.

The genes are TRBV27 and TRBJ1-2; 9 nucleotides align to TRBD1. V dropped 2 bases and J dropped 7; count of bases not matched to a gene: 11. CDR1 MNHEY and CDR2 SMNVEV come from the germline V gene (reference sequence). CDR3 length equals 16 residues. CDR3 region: CASSLEVGTGLVGYTF. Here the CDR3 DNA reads TGTGCCAGCAGTTTAGAGGTCGGGACAGGGCTGGTTGGCTACACCTTC.

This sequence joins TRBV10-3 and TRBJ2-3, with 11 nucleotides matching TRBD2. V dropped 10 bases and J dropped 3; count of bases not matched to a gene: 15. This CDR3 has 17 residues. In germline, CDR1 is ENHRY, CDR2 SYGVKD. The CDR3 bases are TGTGCCAGTTGCTCGGGGACTAGCGGTTGGAGGACAGATACGCAGTATTTT. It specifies CASCSGTSGWRTDTQYF.

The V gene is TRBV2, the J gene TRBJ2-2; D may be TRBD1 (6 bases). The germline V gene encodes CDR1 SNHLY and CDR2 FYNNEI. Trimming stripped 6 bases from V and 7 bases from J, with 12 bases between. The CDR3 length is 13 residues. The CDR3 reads CASSAGAGGELFF. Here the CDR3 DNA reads TGTGCCAGCAGCGCAGGGGCCGGCGGGGAGCTGTTTTTT.

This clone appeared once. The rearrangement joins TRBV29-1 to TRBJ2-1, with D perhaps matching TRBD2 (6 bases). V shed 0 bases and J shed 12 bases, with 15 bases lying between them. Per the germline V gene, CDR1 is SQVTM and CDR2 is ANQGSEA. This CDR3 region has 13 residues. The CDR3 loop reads CSVEEGRRGLQFF. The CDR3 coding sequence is TGCAGCGTTGAAGAGGGTAGGCGGGGATTGCAGTTCTTC.